This T cell receptor (beta chain) was obtained from a study of radiotherapy plus CTLA-4 blockade in lung cancer. About the research overall: Objective responses were documented in under 20% of patients, with disease control in approximately 31%.

About this clone itself: The antigen is undetermined.

General study findings and limits: Increased serum interferon-beta after radiation also reportedly predicted response strongly. Blood saw expansion of tumor-derived TCR clones after radiotherapy plus ipilimumab.

Sequenced by immunoSEQ multiplex PCR; TCRdb stores in-frame clones only, minus some. Of about 66,000 clones listed, over 75% were seen once; the top ten hold 3.5% to 5%. The V gene's germline CDR1 is SEHNR and CDR2 FQNEAQ (reference sequence). The CDR3 is made up of 15 amino acids. After removal of 3 bases from V and 6 bases from J, the junction contained 6 bases not matched to a gene. This rearrangement joins TRBV7-9 to TRBJ2-3, with 10 bases aligning to TRBD2. The specimen was peripheral blood, collected from a patient treated with radiotherapy plus ipilimumab. This receptor was taken from a human donor with non-small cell lung cancer who had a partial response to radiotherapy plus ipilimumab. CDR3 loop: CASSFLAGATDTQYF. CDR3 bases: TGTGCCAGCAGCTTCCTAGCGGGAGCGACGGATACGCAGTATTTT.